This T cell receptor beta chain was recovered during a study of T cell repertoires in cytomegalovirus infection. Study summary: A matching HLA type, together with CMV infection, was signaled by public TCR beta signatures. Study outcomes and limitations: It was HLA-C-restricted CMV-specific TCR beta clonotypes that dominated the response ex vivo. CMV carriers with the relevant HLA were identified by cumulative public TCR beta family frequency.

TCRdb analysed the reads with MiXCR anew, one entry per CDR3 protein. The sample gives a few hundred thousand distinct CDR3 sequences, 17% of which show up once; more than 10% is in the top ten. For this clonotype: Its antigen is not identified.

The germline CDR1 and CDR2 sequences are SNHLY and FYNNEI. The CDR3 spans 13 residues. Trimming pared 4 bases from V and 8 bases from J, leaving 14 bases between. This chain joins TRBV2 and TRBJ1-2; maybe TRBD1 (5 bases). The sequence was obtained from a human donor in good health (CMV status not recorded). Some clones in this sample may be carry-over from other donors' samples. Material for sequencing was PBMCs. The CDR3 sequence is CASSVLLQGGYTF. As DNA, the CDR3 is TGTGCCAGCAGTGTTTTATTGCAGGGAGGCTACACCTTC.